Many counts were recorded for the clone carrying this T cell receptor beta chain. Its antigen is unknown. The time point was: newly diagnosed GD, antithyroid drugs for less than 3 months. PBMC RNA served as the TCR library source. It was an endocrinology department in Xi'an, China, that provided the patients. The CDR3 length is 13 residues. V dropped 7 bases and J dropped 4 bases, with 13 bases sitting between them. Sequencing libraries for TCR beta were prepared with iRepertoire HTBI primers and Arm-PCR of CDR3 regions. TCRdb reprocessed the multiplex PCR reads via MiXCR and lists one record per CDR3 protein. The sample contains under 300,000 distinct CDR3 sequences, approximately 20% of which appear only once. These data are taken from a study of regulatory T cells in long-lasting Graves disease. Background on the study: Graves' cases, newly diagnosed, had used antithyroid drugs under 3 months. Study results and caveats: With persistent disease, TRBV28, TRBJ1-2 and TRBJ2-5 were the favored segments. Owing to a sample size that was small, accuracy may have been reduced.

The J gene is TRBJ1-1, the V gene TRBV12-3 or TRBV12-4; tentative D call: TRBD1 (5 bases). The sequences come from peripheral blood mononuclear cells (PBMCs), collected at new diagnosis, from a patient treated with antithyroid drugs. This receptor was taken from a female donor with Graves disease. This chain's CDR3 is CASKGTAATEAFF. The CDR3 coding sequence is TGTGCCAGCAAAGGGACGGCCGCCACTGAAGCTTTCTTT.